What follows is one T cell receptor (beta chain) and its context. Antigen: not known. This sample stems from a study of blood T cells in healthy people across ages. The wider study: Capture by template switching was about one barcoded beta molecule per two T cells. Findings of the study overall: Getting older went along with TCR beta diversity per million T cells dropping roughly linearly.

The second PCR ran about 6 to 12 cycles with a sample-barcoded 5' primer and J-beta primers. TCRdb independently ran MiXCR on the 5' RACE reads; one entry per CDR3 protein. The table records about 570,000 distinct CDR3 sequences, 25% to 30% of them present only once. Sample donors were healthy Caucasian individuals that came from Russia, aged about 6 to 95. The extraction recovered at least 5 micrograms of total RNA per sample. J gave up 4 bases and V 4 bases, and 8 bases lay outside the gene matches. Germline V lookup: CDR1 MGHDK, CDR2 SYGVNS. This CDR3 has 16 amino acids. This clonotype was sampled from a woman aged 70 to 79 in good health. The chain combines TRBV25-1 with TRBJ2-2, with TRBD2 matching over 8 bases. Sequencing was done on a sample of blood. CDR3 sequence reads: CASSGKSGGRTGELFF. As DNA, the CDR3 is TGTGCCAGCAGTGGGAAGAGCGGGGGCCGCACCGGGGAGCTGTTTTTT.